This T cell receptor beta chain is from a study of blood T cells in healthy people across ages. It was with a sample-barcoded 5' primer and a J-beta primer mix that a second PCR of roughly 7 to 12 cycles was run. TCRdb ran MiXCR on the 5' RACE reads and lists one entry per CDR3 protein. This table has almost 300,000 distinct CDR3 sequences, around 27% appearing once. The CDR3 is 14 amino acids. V was clipped by 6 bases and J by 3 bases; unmatched bases: 9. Germline loops: CDR1 SQVTM, CDR2 ANQGSEA. Sequencing used blood. The TCR originated in a woman between 65 and 79 years old in good health. J is TRBJ2-7 and V is TRBV29-1; 9 bases are shared with TRBD1. For the CDR3, the DNA is TGCAGCGTCTCTCGTCCGGGACAGGGCTACGAGCAGTACTTC. Protein product: CSVSRPGQGYEQYF.